These 3 T cell receptor beta chains came from one sample sequenced in a study of identical twins. TCRdb processed the 5' RACE reads anew with MiXCR; each CDR3 protein has one entry. The data hold some 20,000 distinct CDR3 sequences, with roughly 71% observed a single time. The sample taken for sequencing was memory (CD45RO+) T cells sorted from blood. These receptors were obtained from a woman under 30 in good health. This table probably holds off-target reads from a library built for another chain.

The genes are TRBV7-2 and TRBJ2-7; the match to TRBD2 covers 11 bases. CDR1 is SGHTA, CDR2 FQGNSA, per germline. CDR3 length: 16 residues. With 6 bases clipped from V and 3 bases from J, the junction kept 10 bases outside the gene matches. The CDR3 reads CASSLIGTSGNYEQYF. The CDR3 region has the DNA TGTGCCAGCAGTCTAATTGGGACTAGCGGAAACTACGAGCAGTACTTC. Variable domain in full (rest from reference TRBV7-2 and TRBJ2-7): GAGVSQSPSNKVTEKGKDVELRCDPISGHTALYWYRQSLGQGLEFLIYFQGNSAPDKSGLPSDRFSAERTGGSVSTLTIQRTQQEDSAVYLCASSLIGTSGNYEQYFGPGTRLTVT.

This sequence joins TRBV10-3 and TRBJ2-7; either TRBD1 or TRBD2 may supply D (5 bases each). The CDR3 runs 12 residues. The V end lost 6 bases, the J end lost 12 bases, and 18 bases lay between the germline ends. Germline V lookup: CDR1 ENHRY, CDR2 SYGVKD. CDR3 residues: CAISPEGTAVYF. CDR3 DNA sequence: TGTGCCATCAGCCCCGAAGGGACCGCGGTGTACTTC.

This clonotype was seen a handful of times. The gene calls are TRBV7-3 and TRBJ2-3; no clear D gene. Between the trimmed V and J ends, which lost 3 bases and 7 bases, there was a span of 14 bases. Germline V gene sequence: CDR1 SGHTA, CDR2 FQGTGA. The CDR3 spans 14 residues. The CDR3 nucleotides read TGTGCCAGCAGCTTTCAACCCTCCTCGAATACGCAGTATTTT. As protein: CASSFQPSSNTQYF. Full variable domain (outside the CDR3, taken from reference TRBV7-3 and TRBJ2-3): GAGVSQTPSNKVTEKGKYVELRCDPISGHTALYWYRQSLGQGPEFLIYFQGTGAADDSGLPNDRFFAVRPEGSVSTLKIQRTERGDSAVYLCASSFQPSSNTQYFGPGTRLTVL.